These T cell receptor beta chains were read from a single sample in a study of blood T cell repertoires in COVID-19. Produced via immunoSEQ multiplex PCR; TCRdb's table is partial and in-frame only. The data hold a few hundred thousand clones, with around four fifths observed a single time. Sequencing input: peripheral blood. These receptors were collected from a man aged 25-45 years who had recovered from COVID-19. CDR3s include the opening cysteine and the closing phenylalanine or tryptophan. The D gene is left open where the match is weak. Part of the rows lack a size; the others show once, few, many or a class for expanded clones.

V gene: TRBV19; clone size: .; CDR3 length: 17; J gene: TRBJ1-5; D gene: .; CDR3 DNA: TGTGCCAGTAGTATAGGGTCAATGACAGGACGAAATCAGCCCCAGCATTTT; CDR3 protein: CASSIGSMTGRNQPQHF
V gene: TRBV11-3; clone size: few; CDR3 length: 14; J gene: TRBJ2-3; D gene: TRBD2; CDR3 DNA: TGTGCCAGCAGCCCCGGGGGGGCAACAGATACGCAGTATTTT; CDR3 protein: CASSPGGATDTQYF
V gene: TRBV11-2; clone size: .; CDR3 length: 14; J gene: TRBJ2-2; D gene: .; CDR3 DNA: TGTGCCAGCAGCTTCGGGGGTCCCACCGGGGAGCTGTTTTTT; CDR3 protein: CASSFGGPTGELFF
V gene: TRBV28; clone size: .; CDR3 length: 14; J gene: TRBJ1-6; D gene: .; CDR3 DNA: TGTGCCAGCAGTCGGGACACAGATAATTCACCCCTCCACTTT; CDR3 protein: CASSRDTDNSPLHF
V gene: TRBV10-2; clone size: .; CDR3 length: 13; J gene: TRBJ1-2; D gene: .; CDR3 DNA: TGCGCCAGCAGTGACCCCGGGTTTCGAGGCTACACCTTC; CDR3 protein: CASSDPGFRGYTF
V gene: TRBV4-2; clone size: many; CDR3 length: 16; J gene: TRBJ1-2; D gene: TRBD1; CDR3 DNA: TGTGCCAGCAGCCAAGCTGCGGGACAGGGTGGCTATGGCTACACCTTC; CDR3 protein: CASSQAAGQGGYGYTF
V gene: TRBV29-1; clone size: .; CDR3 length: 14; J gene: TRBJ2-1; D gene: .; CDR3 DNA: TGCAGCGTGGGGCAGCCCTACTCCTACAATGAGCAGTTCTTC; CDR3 protein: CSVGQPYSYNEQFF
V gene: TRBV20-1; clone size: .; CDR3 length: 16; J gene: TRBJ2-3; D gene: TRBD2; CDR3 DNA: TGCAGTGCTAGTCCATCTAGCGGGGGCCGAACAGATACGCAGTATTTT; CDR3 protein: CSASPSSGGRTDTQYF
V gene: TRBV5-1; clone size: .; CDR3 length: 16; J gene: TRBJ1-5; D gene: .; CDR3 DNA: TGCGCCAGCAGCTTGGGAGCGTCCGGTAGCAATCAGCCCCAGCATTTT; CDR3 protein: CASSLGASGSNQPQHF
V gene: TRBV7-2; clone size: .; CDR3 length: 14; J gene: TRBJ1-2; D gene: .; CDR3 DNA: TGTGCCAGCAGCTTAGGTCAGGGCGACTATGGCTACACCTTC; CDR3 protein: CASSLGQGDYGYTF
V gene: TRBV29-1; clone size: .; CDR3 length: 14; J gene: TRBJ2-1; D gene: TRBD2; CDR3 DNA: TGCAGCTTCGAGACGGGTAGCGGGGGTGATGAGCAGTTCTTC; CDR3 protein: CSFETGSGGDEQFF
V gene: TRBV29-1; clone size: .; CDR3 length: 13; J gene: TRBJ1-2; D gene: .; CDR3 DNA: TGCAGCGTTGTTCAAGGGGCCTACTATGGCTACACCTTC; CDR3 protein: CSVVQGAYYGYTF
V gene: TRBV19; clone size: .; CDR3 length: 17; J gene: TRBJ1-4; D gene: .; CDR3 DNA: TGTGCCAGTAGTATAGGAAGTGGAGTTGCAACTAATGAAAAACTGTTTTTT; CDR3 protein: CASSIGSGVATNEKLFF
V gene: TRBV5-4; clone size: .; CDR3 length: 15; J gene: TRBJ1-2; D gene: TRBD1; CDR3 DNA: TGTGCCAGCAGCTTTGGAGGCAGGGGGAACTATGGCTACACCTTC; CDR3 protein: CASSFGGRGNYGYTF
V gene: TRBV6-5; clone size: .; CDR3 length: 15; J gene: TRBJ1-5; D gene: TRBD1; CDR3 DNA: TGTGCCAGCACCCCGACAGGGGGTTCCAGTCAGCCCCAGCATTTT; CDR3 protein: CASTPTGGSSQPQHF
V gene: TRBV19; clone size: .; CDR3 length: 15; J gene: TRBJ2-2; D gene: TRBD1; CDR3 DNA: TGTGCCAGTAGTCCAAGGGACAGCCTGGCCGGGGAGCTGTTTTTT; CDR3 protein: CASSPRDSLAGELFF
V gene: TRBV2; clone size: .; CDR3 length: 12; J gene: TRBJ2-5; D gene: .; CDR3 DNA: TGTGCCAGCAGTCTAGCACAAGAGACCCAGTACTTC; CDR3 protein: CASSLAQETQYF
V gene: TRBV5-1; clone size: once; CDR3 length: 14; J gene: TRBJ1-2; D gene: TRBD1; CDR3 DNA: TGCGCCAGCAGCTCCGGGACAGGGGAGGGTGGCTACACCTTC; CDR3 protein: CASSSGTGEGGYTF
V gene: TRBV5-8; clone size: .; CDR3 length: 14; J gene: TRBJ2-2; D gene: TRBD2; CDR3 DNA: TGTGCCAGCAGGGCCCGGGGGGGCCCCGGGGAGCTGTTTTTT; CDR3 protein: CASRARGGPGELFF
V gene: TRBV7-3; clone size: .; CDR3 length: 13; J gene: TRBJ2-2; D gene: TRBD1; CDR3 DNA: TGTGCCAGCGGGACAGGGAACACCGGGGAGCTGTTTTTT; CDR3 protein: CASGTGNTGELFF
V gene: TRBV28; clone size: .; CDR3 length: 15; J gene: TRBJ1-2; D gene: .; CDR3 DNA: TGTGCCAGCAGTCTAGGGGGAGAGCCTAACTATGGCTACACCTTC; CDR3 protein: CASSLGGEPNYGYTF
V gene: TRBV2; clone size: many; CDR3 length: 14; J gene: TRBJ2-7; D gene: TRBD1; CDR3 DNA: TGTGCCAGCACCCAACAGGGGAGCTCCTACGAGCAGTACTTC; CDR3 protein: CASTQQGSSYEQYF
V gene: TRBV4-1; clone size: once; CDR3 length: 17; J gene: TRBJ2-7; D gene: TRBD2; CDR3 DNA: TGCGCCAGCAGCCAATCCGGACTAGCGGGGGGAGTCTACGAGCAGTACTTC; CDR3 protein: CASSQSGLAGGVYEQYF
V gene: TRBV15; clone size: .; CDR3 length: 16; J gene: TRBJ2-3; D gene: .; CDR3 DNA: TGTGCCACCAGCAGAGTGGTGACACCAGGGGCAGATACGCAGTATTTT; CDR3 protein: CATSRVVTPGADTQYF
V gene: TRBV2; clone size: .; CDR3 length: 15; J gene: TRBJ1-2; D gene: TRBD1; CDR3 DNA: TGTGCCAGCAGGGGATCCACAGGGGTAAACTATGGCTACACCTTC; CDR3 protein: CASRGSTGVNYGYTF
V gene: TRBV7-9; clone size: .; CDR3 length: 15; J gene: TRBJ1-4; D gene: .; CDR3 DNA: TGTGCCAGCAGCTCAGCACAGGGAGTAAATGAAAAACTGTTTTTT; CDR3 protein: CASSSAQGVNEKLFF
V gene: TRBV19; clone size: .; CDR3 length: 14; J gene: TRBJ1-1; D gene: TRBD1; CDR3 DNA: TGTGCCAGTAGCGGGACAGCCTTAGGCACTGAAGCTTTCTTT; CDR3 protein: CASSGTALGTEAFF
V gene: TRBV5-4; clone size: .; CDR3 length: 13; J gene: TRBJ2-1; D gene: TRBD2; CDR3 DNA: TGTGCCAGCCGCTACGGGACTAGCAATGAGCAGTTCTTC; CDR3 protein: CASRYGTSNEQFF
V gene: TRBV5-6; clone size: .; CDR3 length: 12; J gene: TRBJ2-7; D gene: .; CDR3 DNA: TGTGCCAGCAGCCCAGGGGTAGACGAGCAGTACTTC; CDR3 protein: CASSPGVDEQYF
V gene: TRBV3-1/TRBV3-2; clone size: .; CDR3 length: 16; J gene: TRBJ2-5; D gene: TRBD2; CDR3 DNA: TGTGCCAGCAGCCAAAGCAGGGGCGGGGGGGCTGAGACCCAGTACTTC; CDR3 protein: CASSQSRGGGAETQYF
V gene: TRBV5-1; clone size: .; CDR3 length: 14; J gene: TRBJ1-4; D gene: .; CDR3 DNA: TGCGCCAGCAGCTTGGTAGGGGGAAATGAAAAACTGTTTTTT; CDR3 protein: CASSLVGGNEKLFF
V gene: TRBV18; clone size: .; CDR3 length: 15; J gene: TRBJ1-2; D gene: .; CDR3 DNA: TGTGCCAGCTCCCCTAAGGTGGCGGAGAACTATGGCTACACCTTC; CDR3 protein: CASSPKVAENYGYTF
V gene: TRBV18; clone size: .; CDR3 length: 15; J gene: TRBJ2-1; D gene: TRBD1; CDR3 DNA: TGTGCCAGCTCACTCAGGACAGGGCCCTACAATGAGCAGTTCTTC; CDR3 protein: CASSLRTGPYNEQFF
V gene: TRBV7-9; clone size: .; CDR3 length: 13; J gene: TRBJ1-4; D gene: .; CDR3 DNA: TGTGCCAGCAGCTTAGCGCGCAGGGGAAAACTGTTTTTT; CDR3 protein: CASSLARRGKLFF
V gene: TRBV5-4; clone size: .; CDR3 length: 13; J gene: TRBJ1-1; D gene: .; CDR3 DNA: TGTGCCAGCAGCTCCCGGTTGAACACTGAAGCTTTCTTT; CDR3 protein: CASSSRLNTEAFF
V gene: TRBV9; clone size: once; CDR3 length: 16; J gene: TRBJ2-1; D gene: .; CDR3 DNA: TGTGCCAGCAGCGGGGCGGGGGGACAGTCCTACAATGAGCAGTTCTTC; CDR3 protein: CASSGAGGQSYNEQFF
V gene: TRBV5-1; clone size: .; CDR3 length: 16; J gene: TRBJ2-7; D gene: .; CDR3 DNA: TGCGCCAGCAGCTTCCGACAGGCGCCTAGCTCCTACGAGCAGTACTTC; CDR3 protein: CASSFRQAPSSYEQYF
V gene: TRBV5-5; clone size: .; CDR3 length: 15; J gene: TRBJ2-2; D gene: TRBD2; CDR3 DNA: TGTGCCAGCAGCTCAGCGGGAACCGGGACCGGGGAGCTGTTTTTT; CDR3 protein: CASSSAGTGTGELFF
V gene: TRBV27; clone size: .; CDR3 length: 16; J gene: TRBJ2-1; D gene: TRBD1; CDR3 DNA: TGTGCCAGCAGAGGAACAGGGGCCGCCGAATACAATGAGCAGTTCTTC; CDR3 protein: CASRGTGAAEYNEQFF
V gene: TRBV9; clone size: once; CDR3 length: 17; J gene: TRBJ1-5; D gene: .; CDR3 DNA: TGTGCCAGCAGCGAGGGAGGGGGGCAGTATAGCAATCAGCCCCAGCATTTT; CDR3 protein: CASSEGGGQYSNQPQHF
V gene: TRBV6-6; clone size: few; CDR3 length: 16; J gene: TRBJ1-6; D gene: TRBD1; CDR3 DNA: TGTGCCAGCAGTAACCGGGACAGGGGTTTTAATTCACCCCTCCACTTT; CDR3 protein: CASSNRDRGFNSPLHF
V gene: TRBV12-3/TRBV12-4; clone size: few; CDR3 length: 13; J gene: TRBJ1-5; D gene: TRBD1; CDR3 DNA: TGTGCCAGCAGTCGACAGGGCGATCAGCCCCAGCATTTT; CDR3 protein: CASSRQGDQPQHF
V gene: TRBV11-3; clone size: .; CDR3 length: 13; J gene: TRBJ2-3; D gene: .; CDR3 DNA: TGTGCCAGCAGCTTAAATTCGGGAGATACGCAGTATTTT; CDR3 protein: CASSLNSGDTQYF
V gene: TRBV28; clone size: .; CDR3 length: 12; J gene: TRBJ1-6; D gene: .; CDR3 DNA: TGTGCCAGCAGTTTTGCTCAGTCACCCCTCCACTTT; CDR3 protein: CASSFAQSPLHF
V gene: TRBV6-1; clone size: many; CDR3 length: 15; J gene: TRBJ2-2; D gene: TRBD1; CDR3 DNA: TGTGCCAGCAGTGAAGGGACAGGGGACACCGGGGAGCTGTTTTTT; CDR3 protein: CASSEGTGDTGELFF
V gene: TRBV7-3; clone size: .; CDR3 length: 14; J gene: TRBJ2-1; D gene: TRBD1; CDR3 DNA: TGTGCCAGCGGTACGCCGGGACAGTATAATGAGCAGTTCTTC; CDR3 protein: CASGTPGQYNEQFF
V gene: TRBV12-3/TRBV12-4; clone size: .; CDR3 length: 13; J gene: TRBJ1-4; D gene: TRBD1; CDR3 DNA: TGTGCCAGCAGTTTCCAGGGGGCGGAAAAACTGTTTTTT; CDR3 protein: CASSFQGAEKLFF
V gene: TRBV5-1; clone size: .; CDR3 length: 15; J gene: TRBJ2-3; D gene: TRBD2; CDR3 DNA: TGCGCCAGCAGCTTGGCTAGCGGGGGCTCAGATACGCAGTATTTT; CDR3 protein: CASSLASGGSDTQYF
V gene: TRBV28; clone size: .; CDR3 length: 13; J gene: TRBJ1-1; D gene: .; CDR3 DNA: TGTGCCAGCAGTTTTGGAGGGAACACTGAAGCTTTCTTT; CDR3 protein: CASSFGGNTEAFF
V gene: TRBV6-5; clone size: .; CDR3 length: 15; J gene: TRBJ2-3; D gene: .; CDR3 DNA: TGTGCCGCGGGTCGTCGGAGGATGGGCACAGATACGCAGTATTTT; CDR3 protein: CAAGRRRMGTDTQYF
V gene: TRBV3-1/TRBV3-2; clone size: .; CDR3 length: 15; J gene: TRBJ2-1; D gene: .; CDR3 DNA: TGTGCCAGCAGCCAGGGCCGGGGCTCCTACAATGAGCAGTTCTTC; CDR3 protein: CASSQGRGSYNEQFF